These 3 T cell receptor beta chains were sequenced from one sample in a study of shared clonotypes between healthy human individuals. Naive-designated CD8 cells lacked CD45RO, were positively enriched for CCR7, and omitted terminally differentiated effector memory CD45RA+ cells. Method: immunoSEQ multiplex PCR; TCRdb's copy keeps in-frame clones and lacks some. The sample holds around 620,000 clones, 85% to 95% seen once. Source material: naive CD8+ T cells sorted from blood. These receptors originate from a young woman in good health.

The chain links TRBV6-1 to TRBJ1-2, with unresolved D. Germline V lookup: CDR1 MNHNS, CDR2 SASEGT. The CDR3 length is 14 residues. Between the trimmed V and J ends, which lost 1 base and 4 bases, there was a span of 10 bases. As DNA, the CDR3 is TGTGCCAGCAGTGAAGTTCGGATCCGCTATGGCTACACCTTC. This sequence encodes CASSEVRIRYGYTF.

The chain has TRBV9 and TRBJ2-3; TRBD1 is a possible D gene (5 bases). V lost 0 bases to trimming and J lost 2 bases, with 13 bases between them. CDR1 and CDR2 (germline): SGDLS, YYNGEE. The CDR3 spans 16 residues. The CDR3 is CASSVEYADNTDTQYF. CDR3 coding DNA: TGTGCCAGCAGCGTAGAGTATGCGGACAACACAGATACGCAGTATTTT.

In regard to this clone: Other DNA sequences in this sample translate to the same CDR3. The V call is TRBV27, the J call TRBJ2-7; the match to TRBD1 covers 11 bases. Germline CDR1 MNHEY, CDR2 SMNVEV (reference sequence). V lost 2 bases and J lost 1; bases outside the gene matches: 1. This CDR3 region has 15 residues. This CDR3 is CASSLGTGGSYEQYF. CDR3 nucleotides: TGTGCCAGCAGTTTAGGGACAGGGGGATCCTACGAGCAGTACTTC.